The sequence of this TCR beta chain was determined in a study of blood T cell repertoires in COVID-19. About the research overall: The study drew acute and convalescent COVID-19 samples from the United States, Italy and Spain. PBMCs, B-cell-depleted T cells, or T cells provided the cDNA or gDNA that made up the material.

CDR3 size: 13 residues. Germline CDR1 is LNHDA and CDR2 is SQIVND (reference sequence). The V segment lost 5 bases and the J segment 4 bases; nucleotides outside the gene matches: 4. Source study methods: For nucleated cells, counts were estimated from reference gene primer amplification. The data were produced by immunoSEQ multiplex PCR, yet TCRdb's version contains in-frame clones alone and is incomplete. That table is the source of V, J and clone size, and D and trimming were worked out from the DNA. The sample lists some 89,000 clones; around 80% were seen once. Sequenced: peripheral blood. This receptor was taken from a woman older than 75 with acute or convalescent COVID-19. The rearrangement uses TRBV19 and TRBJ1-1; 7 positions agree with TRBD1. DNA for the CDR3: TGTGCCAGTAGTGGGCAGGGGGTCACTGAAGCTTTCTTT. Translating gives CASSGQGVTEAFF.